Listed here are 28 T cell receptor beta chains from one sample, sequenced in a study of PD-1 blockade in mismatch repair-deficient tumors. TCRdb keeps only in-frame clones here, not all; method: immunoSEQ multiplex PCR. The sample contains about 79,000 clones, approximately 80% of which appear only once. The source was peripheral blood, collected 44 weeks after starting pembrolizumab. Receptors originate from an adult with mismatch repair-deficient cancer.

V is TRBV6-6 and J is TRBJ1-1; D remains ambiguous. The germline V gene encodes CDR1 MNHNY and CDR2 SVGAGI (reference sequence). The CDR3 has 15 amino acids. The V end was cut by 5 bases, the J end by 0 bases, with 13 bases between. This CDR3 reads CASSPPTTMNTEAFF. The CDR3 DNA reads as TGTGCCAGCAGTCCCCCGACAACCATGAACACTGAAGCTTTCTTT.

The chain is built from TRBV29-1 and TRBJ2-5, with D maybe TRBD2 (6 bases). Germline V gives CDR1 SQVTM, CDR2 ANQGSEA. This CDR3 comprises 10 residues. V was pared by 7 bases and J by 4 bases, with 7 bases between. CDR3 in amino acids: CSGRGETQYF. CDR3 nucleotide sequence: TGCAGCGGGCGGGGAGAGACCCAGTACTTC.

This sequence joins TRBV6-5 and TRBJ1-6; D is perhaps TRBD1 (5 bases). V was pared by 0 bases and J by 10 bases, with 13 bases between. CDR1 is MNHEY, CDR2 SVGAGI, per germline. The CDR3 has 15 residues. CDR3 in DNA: TGTGCCAGCAGTTACTCTCTGGGGGTAGGGTCACCCCTCCACTTT. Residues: CASSYSLGVGSPLHF.

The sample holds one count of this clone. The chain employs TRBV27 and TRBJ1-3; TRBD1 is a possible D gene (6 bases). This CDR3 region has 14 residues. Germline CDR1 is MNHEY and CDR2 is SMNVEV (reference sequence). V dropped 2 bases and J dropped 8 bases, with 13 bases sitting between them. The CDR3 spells CASSLERGSHTIYF. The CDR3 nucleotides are TGTGCCAGCAGTTTAGAAAGGGGGTCGCACACCATATATTTT.

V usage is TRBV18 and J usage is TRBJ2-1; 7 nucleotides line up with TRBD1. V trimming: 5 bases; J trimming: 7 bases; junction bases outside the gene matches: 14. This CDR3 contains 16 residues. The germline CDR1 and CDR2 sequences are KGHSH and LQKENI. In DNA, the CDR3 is TGTGCCAGCTCAAACCCTACGCCGACAGGGCGGAATGAGCAGTTCTTC. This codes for CASSNPTPTGRNEQFF.

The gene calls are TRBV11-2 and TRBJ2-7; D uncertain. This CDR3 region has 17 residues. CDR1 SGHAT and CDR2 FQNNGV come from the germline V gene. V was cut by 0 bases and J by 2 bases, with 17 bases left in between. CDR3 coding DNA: TGTGCCAGCAGCTTAGACCTCGCCTCGGACGTCCCCTACGAGCAGTACTTC. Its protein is CASSLDLASDVPYEQYF.

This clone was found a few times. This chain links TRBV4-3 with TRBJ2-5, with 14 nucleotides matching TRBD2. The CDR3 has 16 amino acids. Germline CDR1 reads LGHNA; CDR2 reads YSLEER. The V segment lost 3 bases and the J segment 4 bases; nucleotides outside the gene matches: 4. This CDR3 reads CASSQGLAGAGETQYF. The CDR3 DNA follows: TGCGCCAGCAGCCAGGGACTAGCGGGAGCTGGAGAGACCCAGTACTTC.

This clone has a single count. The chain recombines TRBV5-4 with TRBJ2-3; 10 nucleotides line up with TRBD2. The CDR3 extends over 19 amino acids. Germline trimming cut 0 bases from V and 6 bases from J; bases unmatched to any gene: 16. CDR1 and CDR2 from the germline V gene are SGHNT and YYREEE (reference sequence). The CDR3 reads CASSLGSSGLAVPRDTQYF. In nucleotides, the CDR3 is TGTGCCAGCAGCTTGGGGTCTTCAGGACTAGCGGTTCCGCGGGATACGCAGTATTTT.

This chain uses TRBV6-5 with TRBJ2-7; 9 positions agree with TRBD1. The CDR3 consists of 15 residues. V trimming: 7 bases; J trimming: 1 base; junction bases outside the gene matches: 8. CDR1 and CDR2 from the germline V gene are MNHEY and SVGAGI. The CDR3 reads CASTFTGQGSYEQYF. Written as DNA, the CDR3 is TGTGCCAGCACCTTTACGGGACAGGGTTCCTACGAGCAGTACTTC.

CDR3: CSAGGELGEKLFF. The CDR3 DNA is TGCAGCGCCGGGGGGGAGCTGGGTGAAAAACTGTTTTTT. This chain uses TRBV29-1 with TRBJ1-4, with D tentatively TRBD1 (5 bases). The CDR3 has 13 amino acids. Trimming took off 7 bases at V and 7 bases at J, with 16 bases between the two ends. The germline gives CDR1 SQVTM, CDR2 ANQGSEA.

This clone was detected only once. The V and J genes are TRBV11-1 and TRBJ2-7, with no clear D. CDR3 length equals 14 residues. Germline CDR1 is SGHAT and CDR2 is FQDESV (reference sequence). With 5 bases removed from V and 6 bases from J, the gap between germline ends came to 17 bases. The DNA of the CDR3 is TGTGCCAGCAGCCCGACCGGGCCTGGCGGCGAGCAGTACTTC. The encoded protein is CASSPTGPGGEQYF. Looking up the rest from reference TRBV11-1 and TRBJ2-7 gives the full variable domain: EAEVAQSPRYKITEKSQAVAFWCDPISGHATLYWYRQILGQGPELLVQFQDESVVDDSQLPKDRFSAERLKGVDSTLKIQPAELGDSAMYLCASSPTGPGGEQYFGPGTRLTVT.

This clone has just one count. In DNA, the CDR3 is TGTGCCAGCAGCCCCCGTTGGGGAGGCCGCCTCAATGAGCAGTTCTTC. Protein sequence: CASSPRWGGRLNEQFF. The chain has TRBV7-6 and TRBJ2-1; perhaps TRBD2 as D (6 bases). CDR3 length equals 16 residues. The germline V gene encodes CDR1 SGHVS and CDR2 FNYEAQ. Trimming cost V 5 bases and J 6 bases, with 20 bases left between them.

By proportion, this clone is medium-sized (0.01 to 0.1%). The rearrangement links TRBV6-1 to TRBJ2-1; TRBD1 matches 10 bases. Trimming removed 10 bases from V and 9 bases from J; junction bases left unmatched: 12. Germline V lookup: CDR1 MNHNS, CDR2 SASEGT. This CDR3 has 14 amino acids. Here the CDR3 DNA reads TGTGCCACCTACGCGACAGGGGGCCGGCGTGAGCAGTTCTTC. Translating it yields CATYATGGRREQFF.

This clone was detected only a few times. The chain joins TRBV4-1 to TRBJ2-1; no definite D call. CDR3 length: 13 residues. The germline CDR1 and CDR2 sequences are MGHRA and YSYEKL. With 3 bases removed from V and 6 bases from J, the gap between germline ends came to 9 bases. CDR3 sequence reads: CASSQGNLNEQFF. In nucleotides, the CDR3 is TGCGCCAGCAGCCAGGGTAACCTCAATGAGCAGTTCTTC.

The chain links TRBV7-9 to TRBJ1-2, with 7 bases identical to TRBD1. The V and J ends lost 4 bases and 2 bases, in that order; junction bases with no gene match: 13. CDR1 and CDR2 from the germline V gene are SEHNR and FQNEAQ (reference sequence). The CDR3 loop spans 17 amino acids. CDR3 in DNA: TGTGCCAGCAGCTCCCGACAGGGTGTTAGTCGGAACTATGGCTACACCTTC. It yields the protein CASSSRQGVSRNYGYTF.

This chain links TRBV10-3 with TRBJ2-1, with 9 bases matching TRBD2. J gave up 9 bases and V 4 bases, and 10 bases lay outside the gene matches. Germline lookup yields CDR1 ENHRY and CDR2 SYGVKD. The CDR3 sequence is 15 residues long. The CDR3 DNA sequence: TGTGCCATCAGTGGGAGGCGGGAGGGCCAAGGTGAGCAGTTCTTC. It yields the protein CAISGRREGQGEQFF.

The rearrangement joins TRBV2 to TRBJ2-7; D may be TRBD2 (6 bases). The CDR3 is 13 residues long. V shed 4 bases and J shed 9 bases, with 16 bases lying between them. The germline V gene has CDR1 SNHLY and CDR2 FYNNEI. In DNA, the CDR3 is TGTGCCAGCAGTGCTGGGGGGACTTTAGGGCAGTACTTC. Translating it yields CASSAGGTLGQYF.

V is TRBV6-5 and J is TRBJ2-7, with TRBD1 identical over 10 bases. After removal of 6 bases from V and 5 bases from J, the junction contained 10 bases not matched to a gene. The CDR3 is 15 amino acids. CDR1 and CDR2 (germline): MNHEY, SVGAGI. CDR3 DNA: TGTGCCAGCAGGCCTACGGGACAGGGGAAGAACGAGCAGTACTTC. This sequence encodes CASRPTGQGKNEQYF.

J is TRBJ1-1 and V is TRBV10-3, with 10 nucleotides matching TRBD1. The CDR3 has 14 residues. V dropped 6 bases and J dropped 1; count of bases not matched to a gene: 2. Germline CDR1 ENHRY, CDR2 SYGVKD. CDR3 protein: CAISRDRGNTEAFF. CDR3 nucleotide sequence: TGTGCCATCAGCCGGGACAGGGGGAACACTGAAGCTTTCTTT.

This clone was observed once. The CDR3 here is CASSQDRTSGYEQYF. CDR3 sequence (DNA): TGTGCCAGCAGCCAAGATCGGACTAGCGGCTACGAGCAGTACTTC. The J gene is TRBJ2-7, the V gene TRBV4-2; TRBD2 matches 10 bases. Germline V gene data show CDR1 as LGHNA and CDR2 as YNFKEQ. J lost 3 bases, V lost 0 bases, and 2 bases had no gene match. The CDR3 spans 15 residues.

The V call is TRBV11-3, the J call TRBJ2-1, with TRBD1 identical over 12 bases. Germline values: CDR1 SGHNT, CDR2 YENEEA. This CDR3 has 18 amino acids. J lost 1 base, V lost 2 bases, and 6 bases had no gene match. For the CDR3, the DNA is TGTGCCAGCAGCTTATTACCGGGACAGGGGGCATCCTACAATGAGCAGTTCTTC. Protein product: CASSLLPGQGASYNEQFF. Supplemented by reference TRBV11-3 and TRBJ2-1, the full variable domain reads EAGVVQSPRYKIIEKKQPVAFWCNPISGHNTLYWYLQNLGQGPELLIRYENEEAVDDSQLPKDRFSAERLKGVDSTLKIQPAELGDSAVYLCASSLLPGQGASYNEQFFGPGTRLTVL.

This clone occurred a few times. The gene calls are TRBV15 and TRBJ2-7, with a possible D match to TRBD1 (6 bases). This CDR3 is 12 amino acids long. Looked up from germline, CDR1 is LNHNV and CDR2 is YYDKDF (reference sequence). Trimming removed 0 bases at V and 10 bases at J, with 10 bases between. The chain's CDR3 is CATSRDLGHQYF. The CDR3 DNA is TGTGCCACCAGCAGAGATCTGGGACACCAGTACTTC. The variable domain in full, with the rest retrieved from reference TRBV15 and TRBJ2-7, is DAMVIQNPRYQVTQFGKPVTLSCSQTLNHNVMYWYQQKSSQAPKLLFHYYDKDFNNEADTPDNFQSRRPNTSFCFLDIRSPGLGDTAMYLCATSRDLGHQYFGPGTRLTVT.

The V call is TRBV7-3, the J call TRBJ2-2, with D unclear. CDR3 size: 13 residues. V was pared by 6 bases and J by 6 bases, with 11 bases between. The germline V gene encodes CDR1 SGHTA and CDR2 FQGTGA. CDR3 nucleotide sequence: TGTGCCAGCAGTGTTCTTGGGGCCGGGGAGCTGTTTTTT. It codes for CASSVLGAGELFF. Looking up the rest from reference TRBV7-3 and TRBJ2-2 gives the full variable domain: GAGVSQTPSNKVTEKGKYVELRCDPISGHTALYWYRQSLGQGPEFLIYFQGTGAADDSGLPNDRFFAVRPEGSVSTLKIQRTERGDSAVYLCASSVLGAGELFFGEGSRLTVL.

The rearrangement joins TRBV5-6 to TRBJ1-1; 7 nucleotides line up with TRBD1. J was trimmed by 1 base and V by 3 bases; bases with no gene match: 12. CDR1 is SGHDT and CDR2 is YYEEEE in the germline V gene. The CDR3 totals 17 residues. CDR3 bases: TGTGCCAGCAGCTCCGATTTCCGCACAGGGGCGAACACTGAAGCTTTCTTT. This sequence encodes CASSSDFRTGANTEAFF.

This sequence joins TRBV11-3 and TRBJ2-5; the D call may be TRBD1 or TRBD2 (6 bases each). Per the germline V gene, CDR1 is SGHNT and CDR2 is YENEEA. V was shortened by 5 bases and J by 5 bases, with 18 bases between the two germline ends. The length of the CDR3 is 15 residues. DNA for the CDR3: TGTGCCAGCAGCCCCCAAGGGGGGTCCGGTGAGACCCAGTACTTC. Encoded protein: CASSPQGGSGETQYF. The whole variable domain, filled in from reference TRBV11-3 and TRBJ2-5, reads EAGVVQSPRYKIIEKKQPVAFWCNPISGHNTLYWYLQNLGQGPELLIRYENEEAVDDSQLPKDRFSAERLKGVDSTLKIQPAELGDSAVYLCASSPQGGSGETQYFGPGTRLLVL.

CDR3 loop: CASSLGQGIYGYTF. The CDR3 region has the DNA TGCGCCAGCAGCTTGGGCCAGGGAATCTATGGCTACACCTTC. V is TRBV5-1 and J is TRBJ1-2, with D perhaps TRBD1 (5 bases). Germline CDR1 reads SGHRS; CDR2 reads YFSETQ. The CDR3 consists of 14 residues. Trimming shortened V by 0 bases and J by 4 bases, and 10 bases separated the two germline ends.

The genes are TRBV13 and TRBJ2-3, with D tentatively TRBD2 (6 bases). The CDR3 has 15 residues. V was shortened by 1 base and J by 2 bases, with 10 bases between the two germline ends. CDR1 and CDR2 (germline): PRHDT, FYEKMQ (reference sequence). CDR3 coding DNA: TGTGCCAGCAGCTTAGTCGGGAGTAACACAGATACGCAGTATTTT. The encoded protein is CASSLVGSNTDTQYF. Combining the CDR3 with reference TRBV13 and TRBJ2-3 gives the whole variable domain AAGVIQSPRHLIKEKRETATLKCYPIPRHDTVYWYQQGPGQDPQFLISFYEKMQSDKGSIPDRFSAQQFSDYHSELNMSSLELGDSALYFCASSLVGSNTDTQYFGPGTRLTVL.

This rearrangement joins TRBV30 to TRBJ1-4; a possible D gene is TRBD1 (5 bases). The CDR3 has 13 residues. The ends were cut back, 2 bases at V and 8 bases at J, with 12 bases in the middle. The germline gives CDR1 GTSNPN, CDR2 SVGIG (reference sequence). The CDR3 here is CAWSFSGGEKLFF. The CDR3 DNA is TGTGCCTGGAGTTTTTCCGGGGGGGAAAAACTGTTTTTT.